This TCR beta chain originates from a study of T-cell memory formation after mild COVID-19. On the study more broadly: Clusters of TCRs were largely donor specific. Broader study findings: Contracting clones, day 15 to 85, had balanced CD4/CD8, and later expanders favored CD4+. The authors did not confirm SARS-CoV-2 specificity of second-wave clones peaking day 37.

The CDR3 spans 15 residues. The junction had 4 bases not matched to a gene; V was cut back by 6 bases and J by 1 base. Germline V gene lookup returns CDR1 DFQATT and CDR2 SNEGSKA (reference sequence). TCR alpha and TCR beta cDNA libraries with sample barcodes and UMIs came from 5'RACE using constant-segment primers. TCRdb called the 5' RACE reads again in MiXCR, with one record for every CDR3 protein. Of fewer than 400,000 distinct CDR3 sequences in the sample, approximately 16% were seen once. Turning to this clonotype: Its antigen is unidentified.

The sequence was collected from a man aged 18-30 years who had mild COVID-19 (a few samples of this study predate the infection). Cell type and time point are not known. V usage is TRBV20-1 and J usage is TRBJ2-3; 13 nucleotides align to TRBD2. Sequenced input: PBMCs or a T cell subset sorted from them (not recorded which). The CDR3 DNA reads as TGCAGTGCCCCAGGGACTAGCGGGGGCACAGATACGCAGTATTTT. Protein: CSAPGTSGGTDTQYF.